The 20 T cell receptor beta chains listed next were all sequenced from one sample in a study of T cells in Graves' hyperthyroidism and ophthalmopathy. Amplified TCR beta CDR3 regions derived from RNA transcripts. HTBI primers were used for first-round RT-PCR of the TCR CDR3. Each CDR3 protein gets one entry after TCRdb re-called the multiplex PCR reads with MiXCR. The sample holds under 300,000 distinct CDR3 sequences, less than 30% seen once. The material sequenced was blood. These receptors were obtained from a man aged 35-49 years with Graves' hyperthyroidism that later progressed to Graves' ophthalmopathy.

This clonotype was seen many times. The chain is built from TRBV3-1 and TRBJ2-7; 9 bases align to TRBD2. The CDR3 has 16 amino acids. The trim removed 4 bases at V and 1 base at J, leaving 8 bases unmatched. Germline V gene sequence: CDR1 LGHDT, CDR2 YNNKEL (reference sequence). Written as DNA, the CDR3 is TGTGCCAGCAGCCCTTCTAAAAGCGGGGGGTCCTACGAGCAGTACTTC. It encodes CASSPSKSGGSYEQYF.

This clonotype was seen many times. The chain links TRBV7-8 to TRBJ2-2; 9 nucleotides agree with TRBD1. The germline gives CDR1 SGHVS, CDR2 FQNEAQ. The trim removed 2 bases at V and 7 bases at J, leaving 5 bases unmatched. The CDR3 is 15 amino acids. CDR3 protein: CASSLRTGDSGELFF. CDR3 coding DNA: TGTGCCAGCAGCTTACGGACAGGGGATAGCGGGGAGCTGTTTTTT.

The rearrangement links TRBV6-2 or TRBV6-3 to TRBJ1-1, with D unclear. Germline V CDR1 and CDR2: MNHEY, SVGEGT. V lost 0 bases and J lost 8, with 7 bases in between. The CDR3 is 12 residues long. The CDR3 is CASSYSGREAFF. DNA of the CDR3: TGTGCCAGCAGTTACTCGGGCCGGGAAGCTTTCTTT.

This clonotype was observed at least ten times. This chain uses TRBV20-1 with TRBJ2-5; D possibly uses TRBD1 or TRBD2 (5 bases each). This CDR3 is built from 16 residues. Germline lookup yields CDR1 DFQATT and CDR2 SNEGSKA (reference sequence). V was shortened by 3 bases and J by 4 bases, with 21 bases between the two germline ends. In nucleotides, the CDR3 is TGCAGTGCTAGTAGGGCCGACGGGGCCCTATCAGAGACCCAGTACTTC. Protein: CSASRADGALSETQYF.

This clonotype was counted at least ten times. One junction end does not reproduce the germline sequence, and a read error may be involved. This chain uses TRBV2 with TRBJ2-1; 10 bases are a match to TRBD2. CDR1 SNHLY and CDR2 FYNNEI come from the germline V gene. CDR3 size: 14 residues. The CDR3 nucleotides read TGTGTCAGCAGTGCTAGCGGGAGTGGGTATGAGCAGTTCTTC. Its translation: CVSSASGSGYEQFF.

This clonotype was counted ten times or more. The chain recombines TRBV6-5 with TRBJ1-1; TRBD1 agrees at 10 bases. CDR3 length: 13 amino acids. Germline values: CDR1 MNHEY, CDR2 SVGAGI. The J segment lost 11 bases and the V segment lost 5 bases, leaving 8 bases of the junction unmatched. CDR3: CASSRDRGYVAFF. The CDR3 DNA sequence: TGTGCCAGCAGTAGGGACAGGGGCTATGTCGCTTTCTTT.

This clonotype has a count of ten or more. The chain links TRBV2 to TRBJ1-1; maybe TRBD1 (5 bases). This CDR3 has 15 residues. Trimming pared 6 bases from V and 11 bases from J, leaving 25 bases between. Germline CDR1 and CDR2: SNHLY and FYNNEI. Written as DNA, the CDR3 is TGTGCCAGCAGCACGAACAGGAGGCGAGACAAAGGGGCTTTCTTT. It specifies CASSTNRRRDKGAFF.

The chain joins TRBV9 to TRBJ1-2; 8 nucleotides align to TRBD1. J was trimmed by 7 bases and V by 6 bases; bases with no gene match: 14. The CDR3 is made up of 15 amino acids. Germline CDR1 reads SGDLS; CDR2 reads YYNGEE. The CDR3 sequence: CASKRGVGQGRGYTF. CDR3 nucleotide sequence: TGTGCCAGCAAGCGTGGGGTCGGACAGGGACGTGGCTACACCTTC.

This clonotype has just one count. The chain is built from TRBV28 and TRBJ2-5, with D maybe TRBD2 (6 bases). Trimming stripped 5 bases from V and 3 bases from J, with 10 bases between. Germline V gives CDR1 MDHEN, CDR2 SYDVKM. The CDR3 extends over 13 amino acids. CDR3 nucleotide sequence: TGTGCCAGCAGTCAGAAGCGGGAAGAGACCCAGTACTTC. This sequence encodes CASSQKREETQYF.

This chain links TRBV20-1 with TRBJ2-7, with 12 nucleotides matching TRBD2. Germline CDR1 and CDR2: DFQATT and SNEGSKA (reference sequence). This CDR3 comprises 17 residues. The V and J ends lost 0 bases and 6 bases, in that order; junction bases with no gene match: 12. CDR3 sequence: CSARDYPLTSGSGEQYF. As DNA, the CDR3 is TGCAGTGCTAGAGATTACCCTTTGACTAGCGGGAGCGGCGAGCAGTACTTC.

This clonotype was seen repeatedly, ten times or more. This sequence joins TRBV5-1 and TRBJ2-2; no clear D gene. The germline gives CDR1 SGHRS, CDR2 YFSETQ. Trimming shortened V by 0 bases and J by 0 bases, and 9 bases separated the two germline ends. CDR3 length: 16 amino acids. CDR3 DNA sequence: TGCGCCAGCAGCTTGGATCCGGTGACGAACACCGGGGAGCTGTTTTTT. Its protein is CASSLDPVTNTGELFF. Filled out from reference TRBV5-1 and TRBJ2-2, the complete variable domain reads KAGVTQTPRYLIKTRGQQVTLSCSPISGHRSVSWYQQTPGQGLQFLFEYFSETQRNKGNFPGRFSGRQFSNSRSEMNVSTLELGDSALYLCASSLDPVTNTGELFFGEGSRLTVL.

This clonotype was seen repeatedly, ten times or more. The chain joins TRBV29-1 to TRBJ1-1; D unresolved. Per germline, CDR1 SQVTM and CDR2 ANQGSEA. This CDR3 comprises 14 residues. V lost 3 bases, J lost 1 base, and 12 bases lay in between. The CDR3 loop is CSVDSEVGNTEAFF. The CDR3 bases are TGCAGCGTTGATTCAGAAGTGGGGAACACTGAAGCTTTCTTT.

This clonotype has at least ten counts. In nucleotides, the CDR3 is TGTGCCAGCAGTTATAGCGCAGGAGGGACTAACTATGGCTACACCTTC. Translated: CASSYSAGGTNYGYTF. The chain links TRBV6-5 to TRBJ1-2, with D unresolved. The germline gives CDR1 MNHEY, CDR2 SVGAGI. Trimming removed 3 bases at V and 0 bases at J, with 14 bases between. The CDR3 sequence is 16 residues long.

The sample holds many counts of this clonotype. The rearrangement joins TRBV27 to TRBJ1-1, with unresolved D. Trimming pared 6 bases from V and 11 bases from J, leaving 16 bases between. CDR3 length: 12 amino acids. Germline lookup yields CDR1 MNHEY and CDR2 SMNVEV (reference sequence). The CDR3 sequence: CASSGSRKGAFF. CDR3 nucleotide sequence: TGTGCCAGCAGCGGGAGTCGGAAAGGGGCTTTCTTT.

This chain joins TRBV12-3 or TRBV12-4 and TRBJ1-5; perhaps TRBD1 as D (6 bases). The length of the CDR3 is 15 residues. With 6 bases removed from V and 1 base from J, the gap between germline ends came to 13 bases. Written as DNA, the CDR3 is TGTGCCAGCAGCCCCACAGGGTTAAGCAATCAGCCCCAGCATTTT. Translating it yields CASSPTGLSNQPQHF.

This sequence joins TRBV6-2 or TRBV6-3 and TRBJ1-1; D not certain. The CDR3 is 14 residues long. Trimming cost V 2 bases and J 4 bases, with 11 bases left between them. The germline V gene has CDR1 MNHEY and CDR2 SVGEGT. The CDR3 nucleotides are TGTGCCAGCAGTTACCGGGATATGTCCACTGAAGCTTTCTTT. Translation gives CASSYRDMSTEAFF.

The rearrangement links TRBV12-3 or TRBV12-4 to TRBJ1-6; 10 bases fit TRBD1. V shed 5 bases, J shed 6 bases, and the junction held 7 bases outside the gene matches. This CDR3 contains 16 residues. The CDR3 loop reads CASSRWTGGSNSPLHF. The CDR3 DNA is TGTGCCAGCAGTCGGTGGACAGGGGGAAGTAATTCACCCCTCCACTTT.

This clonotype was recorded once. The V and J genes are TRBV11-2 and TRBJ2-5; 8 bases agree with TRBD2. The ends lost 1 base at V and 5 bases at J; junction bases unmatched: 3. The germline CDR1 and CDR2 sequences are SGHAT and FQNNGV. The CDR3 runs to 14 residues. CDR3 residues: CASSLGGLVETQYF. The CDR3, as DNA: TGTGCCAGCAGCTTAGGGGGACTAGTCGAGACCCAGTACTTC.

This chain links TRBV18 with TRBJ1-2, with no clear D. The CDR3 consists of 16 residues. From germline, CDR1 is KGHSH and CDR2 LQKENI. Trimming shortened V by 5 bases and J by 6 bases, and 22 bases separated the two germline ends. The DNA for the CDR3 is TGTGCCAGCTCAGCAAATCGCAGGACCCCCGGAGATGGCTACACCTTC. Translation: CASSANRRTPGDGYTF. Drawing the rest from reference TRBV18 and TRBJ1-2, the complete variable domain is NAGVMQNPRHLVRRRGQEARLRCSPMKGHSHVYWYRQLPEEGLKFMVYLQKENIIDESGMPKERFSAEFPKEGPSILRIQQVVRGDSAAYFCASSANRRTPGDGYTFGSGTRLTVV.

This clonotype came up many times. The chain is built from TRBV3-1 and TRBJ2-2, with D unresolved. V gave up 3 bases and J gave up 1 base, with 6 bases separating them. This CDR3 comprises 14 residues. CDR1 LGHDT and CDR2 YNNKEL come from the germline V gene (reference sequence). This chain's CDR3 is CASSHQWNTGELFF. CDR3 in DNA: TGTGCCAGCAGCCACCAGTGGAACACCGGGGAGCTGTTTTTT.